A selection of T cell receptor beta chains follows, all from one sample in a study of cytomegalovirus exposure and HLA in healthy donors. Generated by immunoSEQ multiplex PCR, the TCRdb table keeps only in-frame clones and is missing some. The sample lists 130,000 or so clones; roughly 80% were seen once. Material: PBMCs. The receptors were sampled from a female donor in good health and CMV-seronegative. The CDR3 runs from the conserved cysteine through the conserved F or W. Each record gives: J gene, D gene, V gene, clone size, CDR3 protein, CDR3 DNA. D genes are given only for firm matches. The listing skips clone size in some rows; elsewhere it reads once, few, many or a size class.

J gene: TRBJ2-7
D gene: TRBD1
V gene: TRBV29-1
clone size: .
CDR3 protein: CSVLGTGDYEQYF
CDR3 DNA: TGCAGCGTCCTTGGGACAGGGGACTACGAGCAGTACTTC

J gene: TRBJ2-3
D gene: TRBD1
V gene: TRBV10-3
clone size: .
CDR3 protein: CAINLGQVLTDTQYF
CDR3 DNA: TGTGCCATCAACCTAGGACAGGTTTTGACAGATACGCAGTATTTT

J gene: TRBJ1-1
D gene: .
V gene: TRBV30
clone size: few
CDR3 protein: CAWNPGSATEAFF
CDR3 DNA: TGTGCCTGGAATCCGGGATCAGCCACTGAAGCTTTCTTT

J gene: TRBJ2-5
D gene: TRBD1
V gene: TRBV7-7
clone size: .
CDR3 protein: CASSPTGAGGTQETQYF
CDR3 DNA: TGTGCTAGCAGCCCGACAGGGGCCGGGGGAACGCAAGAGACCCAGTACTTC

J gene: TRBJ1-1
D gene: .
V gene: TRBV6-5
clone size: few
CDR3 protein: CASSYSIAGNTEAFF
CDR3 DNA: TGTGCCAGCAGTTACTCGATTGCCGGGAACACTGAAGCTTTCTTT

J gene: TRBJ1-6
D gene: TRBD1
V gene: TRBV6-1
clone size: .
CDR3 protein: CASSEEGTGHSPLHF
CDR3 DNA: TGTGCCAGCAGTGAAGAAGGGACAGGGCATTCGCCCCTCCACTTT

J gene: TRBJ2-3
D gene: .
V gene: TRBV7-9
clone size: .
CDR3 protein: CASMWEPRYTQYF
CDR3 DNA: TGTGCCAGCATGTGGGAGCCACGGTATACGCAGTATTTT

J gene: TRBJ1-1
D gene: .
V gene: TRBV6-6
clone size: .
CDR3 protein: CASSYFQDGAEAFF
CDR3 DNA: TGTGCCAGCAGTTACTTCCAGGACGGGGCTGAAGCTTTCTTT

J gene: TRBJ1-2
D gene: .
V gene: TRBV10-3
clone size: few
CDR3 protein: CATGGDREWGYTF
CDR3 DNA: TGTGCCACTGGGGGGGACCGCGAGTGGGGCTACACCTTC

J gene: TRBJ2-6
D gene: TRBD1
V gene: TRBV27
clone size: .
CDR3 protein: CASSPGQGVPGANVLTF
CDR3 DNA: TGTGCCAGCAGTCCGGGACAGGGGGTGCCTGGGGCCAACGTCCTGACTTTC

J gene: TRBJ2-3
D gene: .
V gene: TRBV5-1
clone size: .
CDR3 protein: CASSFEGEGADTQYF
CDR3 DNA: TGCGCCAGCAGCTTTGAGGGAGAGGGGGCAGATACGCAGTATTTT

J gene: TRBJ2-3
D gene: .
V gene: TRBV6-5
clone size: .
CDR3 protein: CASKYGVTSTDTQYF
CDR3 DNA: TGTGCCAGCAAATACGGGGTGACTAGCACAGATACGCAGTATTTT

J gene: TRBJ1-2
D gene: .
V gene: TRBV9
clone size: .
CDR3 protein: CASSVGGRAIRYTF
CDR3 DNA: TGTGCCAGCAGCGTAGGAGGGCGGGCAATTCGCTACACCTTC

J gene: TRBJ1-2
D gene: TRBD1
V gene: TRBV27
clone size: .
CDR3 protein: CASSRDRIYGYTF
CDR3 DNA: TGTGCCAGCAGTAGGGACAGGATCTATGGCTACACCTTC

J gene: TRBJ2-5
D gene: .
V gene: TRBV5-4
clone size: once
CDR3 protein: CASADGLGSEETQYF
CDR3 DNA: TGTGCCAGCGCCGACGGTCTAGGGAGTGAGGAGACCCAGTACTTC

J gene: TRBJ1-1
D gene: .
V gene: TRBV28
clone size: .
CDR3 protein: CASRPTGLNTEAFF
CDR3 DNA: TGTGCCAGCAGACCAACAGGGTTGAACACTGAAGCTTTCTTT

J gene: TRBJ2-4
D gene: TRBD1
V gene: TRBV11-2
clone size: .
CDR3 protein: CASSSLRGTKNIQYF
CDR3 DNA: TGTGCCAGCAGCAGCCTCAGGGGGACAAAAAACATTCAGTACTTC

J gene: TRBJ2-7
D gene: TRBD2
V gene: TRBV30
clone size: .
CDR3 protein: CAWSDEGLVIASKYF
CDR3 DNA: TGTGCCTGGAGTGACGAGGGACTAGTGATTGCCTCAAAGTACTTC

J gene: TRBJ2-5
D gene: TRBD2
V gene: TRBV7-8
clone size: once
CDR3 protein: CASSLRSRTSGKIGETQYF
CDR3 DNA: TGTGCCAGCAGCTTGAGGTCAAGGACTAGCGGGAAGATAGGAGAGACCCAGTACTTC

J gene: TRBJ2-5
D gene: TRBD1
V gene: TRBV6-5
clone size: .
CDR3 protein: CASSYSGQDRREQYF
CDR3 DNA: TGTGCCAGCAGTTACTCGGGACAGGACCGTAGGGAGCAGTACTTC

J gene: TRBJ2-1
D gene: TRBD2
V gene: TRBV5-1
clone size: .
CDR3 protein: CASSLVASGSGVNEQFF
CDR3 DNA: TGCGCCAGCAGCTTGGTGGCTAGCGGGAGTGGGGTCAATGAGCAGTTCTTC

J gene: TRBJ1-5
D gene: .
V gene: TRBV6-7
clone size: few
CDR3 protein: CASSLPAFEVGLSQPQHF
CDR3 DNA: TGTGCCAGCAGCCTCCCAGCTTTCGAGGTGGGGCTAAGTCAGCCCCAGCATTTT

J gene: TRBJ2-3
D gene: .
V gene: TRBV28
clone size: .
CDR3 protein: CASIGAGLDTDTQYF
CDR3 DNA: TGTGCCAGCATTGGAGCCGGGTTAGACACAGATACGCAGTATTTT

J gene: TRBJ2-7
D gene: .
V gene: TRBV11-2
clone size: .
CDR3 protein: CASSFQAGAVTYEQYF
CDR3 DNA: TGTGCCAGCAGCTTTCAGGCAGGGGCCGTGACCTACGAGCAGTACTTC

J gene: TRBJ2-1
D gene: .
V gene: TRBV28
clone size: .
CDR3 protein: CASSLFAGAGSTYNEQFF
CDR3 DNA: TGTGCCAGCAGTTTATTCGCGGGGGCGGGAAGCACCTACAATGAGCAGTTCTTC

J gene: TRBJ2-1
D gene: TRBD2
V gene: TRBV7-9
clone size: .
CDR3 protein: CASSPRLAGGTDNEQFF
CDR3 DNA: TGTGCCAGCAGCCCGAGACTAGCGGGGGGGACCGACAATGAGCAGTTCTTC

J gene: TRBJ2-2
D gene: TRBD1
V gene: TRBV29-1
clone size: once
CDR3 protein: CSVWARDRGTTGELFF
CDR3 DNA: TGCAGCGTTTGGGCCCGGGACAGGGGGACGACCGGGGAGCTGTTTTTT

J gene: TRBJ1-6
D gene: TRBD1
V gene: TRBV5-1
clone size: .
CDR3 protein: CASSPGTAFRNNSPLHF
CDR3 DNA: TGCGCCAGCAGCCCAGGGACAGCCTTTCGAAATAATTCACCCCTCCACTTT

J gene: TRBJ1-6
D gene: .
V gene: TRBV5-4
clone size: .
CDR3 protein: CASSFGDIDNSPLHF
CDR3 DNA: TGTGCCAGCAGCTTCGGGGACATCGATAATTCACCCCTCCACTTT

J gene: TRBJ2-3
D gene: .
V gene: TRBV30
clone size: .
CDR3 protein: CAWSPGTRADRDTQYF
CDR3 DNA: TGTGCCTGGAGTCCCGGGACTAGAGCGGACAGGGATACGCAGTATTTT

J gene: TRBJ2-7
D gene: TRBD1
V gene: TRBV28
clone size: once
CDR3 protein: CASSSDRVGSYEQYF
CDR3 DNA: TGTGCCAGCAGTTCGGACAGGGTGGGGTCCTACGAGCAGTACTTC

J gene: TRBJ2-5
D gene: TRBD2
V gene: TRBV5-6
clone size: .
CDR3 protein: CASSPKASGGPHQETQYF
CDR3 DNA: TGTGCCAGCAGCCCAAAGGCGAGCGGGGGGCCCCATCAAGAGACCCAGTACTTC

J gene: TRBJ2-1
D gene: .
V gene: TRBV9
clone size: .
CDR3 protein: CASSVAPGDNEQFF
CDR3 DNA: TGTGCCAGCAGCGTAGCCCCAGGGGACAATGAGCAGTTCTTC

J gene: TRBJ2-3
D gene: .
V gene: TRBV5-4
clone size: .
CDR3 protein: CASRLIGGGDTQYF
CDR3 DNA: TGTGCCAGCAGGCTCATAGGGGGGGGAGATACGCAGTATTTT

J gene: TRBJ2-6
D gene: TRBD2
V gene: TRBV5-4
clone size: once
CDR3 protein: CASSGGGTGANVLTF
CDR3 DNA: TGTGCCAGCAGCGGGGGGGGGACTGGGGCCAACGTCCTGACTTTC

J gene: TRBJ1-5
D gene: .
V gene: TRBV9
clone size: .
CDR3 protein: CASSVGPPGKDQPQHF
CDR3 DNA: TGTGCCAGCAGCGTAGGTCCCCCAGGTAAGGATCAGCCCCAGCATTTT

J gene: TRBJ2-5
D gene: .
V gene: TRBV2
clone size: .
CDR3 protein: CASSERLGVETQYF
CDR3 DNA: TGTGCCAGCAGTGAACGACTAGGGGTAGAGACCCAGTACTTC

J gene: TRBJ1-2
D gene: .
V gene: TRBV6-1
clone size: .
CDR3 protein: CASSVPRLEDGYTF
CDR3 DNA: TGTGCCAGCAGTGTCCCCAGGCTGGAGGATGGCTACACCTTC

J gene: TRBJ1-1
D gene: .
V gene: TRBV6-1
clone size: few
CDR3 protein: CASSYNEAFF
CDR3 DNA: TGTGCCAGCAGTTATAATGAAGCTTTCTTT

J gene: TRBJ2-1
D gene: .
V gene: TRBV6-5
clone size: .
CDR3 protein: CASRPPEKVDNEQFF
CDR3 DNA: TGTGCCAGCAGGCCTCCGGAGAAGGTTGACAATGAGCAGTTCTTC

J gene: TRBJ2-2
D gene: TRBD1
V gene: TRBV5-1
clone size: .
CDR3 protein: CASTTGQGTTNTGELFF
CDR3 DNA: TGCGCCAGCACCACCGGACAGGGAACTACGAACACCGGGGAGCTGTTTTTT

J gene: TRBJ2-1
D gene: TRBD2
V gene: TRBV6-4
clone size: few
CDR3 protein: CASSGTSGAVNEQFF
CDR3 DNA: TGTGCCAGCAGTGGGACTAGCGGGGCGGTTAATGAGCAGTTCTTC

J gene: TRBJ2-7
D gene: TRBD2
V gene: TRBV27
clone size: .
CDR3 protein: CASSPRSAGGTNEQYF
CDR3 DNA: TGTGCCAGCAGTCCCCGATCAGCGGGAGGAACGAACGAGCAGTACTTC

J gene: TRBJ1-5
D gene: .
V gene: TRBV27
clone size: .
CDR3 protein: CASSLNPHGTIRQPQHF
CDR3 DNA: TGTGCCAGCAGTTTAAATCCTCACGGGACAATACGACAGCCCCAGCATTTT

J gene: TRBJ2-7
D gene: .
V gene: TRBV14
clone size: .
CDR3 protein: CARGPRARLNEQYF
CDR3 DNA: TGTGCCAGAGGACCCAGGGCGCGGTTGAACGAGCAGTACTTC

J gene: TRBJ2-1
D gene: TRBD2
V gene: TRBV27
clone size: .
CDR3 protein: CASSLFRGGEQFF
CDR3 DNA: TGTGCCAGCAGTTTATTTCGGGGAGGGGAGCAGTTCTTC

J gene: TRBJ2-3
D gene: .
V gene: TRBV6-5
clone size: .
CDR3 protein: CASSYSGGQGDTQYF
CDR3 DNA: TGTGCCAGCAGTTACTCGGGGGGGCAGGGAGATACGCAGTATTTT

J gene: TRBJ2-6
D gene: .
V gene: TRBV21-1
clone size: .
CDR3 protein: CASSGGRNYSGANVLTF
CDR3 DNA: TGTGCCAGCAGCGGGGGCAGGAACTACTCTGGGGCCAACGTCCTGACTTTC

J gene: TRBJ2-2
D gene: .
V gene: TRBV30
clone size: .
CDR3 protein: CAWAPGTGELFF
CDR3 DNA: TGTGCCTGGGCCCCGGGGACCGGGGAGCTGTTTTTT

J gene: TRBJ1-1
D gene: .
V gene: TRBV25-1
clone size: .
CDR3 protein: CASSRLDRPLEAFF
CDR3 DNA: TGTGCCAGCTCCAGGCTTGATAGGCCCCTTGAAGCTTTCTTT

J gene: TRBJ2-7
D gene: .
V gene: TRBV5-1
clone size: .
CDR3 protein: CASSLEVPYEQYF
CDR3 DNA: TGCGCCAGCAGCTTAGAGGTCCCCTACGAGCAGTACTTC

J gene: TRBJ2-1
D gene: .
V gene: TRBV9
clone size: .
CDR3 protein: CASSVEEYNEQFF
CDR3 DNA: TGTGCCAGCAGCGTAGAAGAGTACAATGAGCAGTTCTTC

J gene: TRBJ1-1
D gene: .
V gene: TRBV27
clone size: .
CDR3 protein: CASSSSPRTEAFF
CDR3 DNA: TGTGCCAGCAGTTCCAGTCCGAGGACTGAAGCTTTCTTT

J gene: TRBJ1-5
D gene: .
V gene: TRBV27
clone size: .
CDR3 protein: CASSLFPPQGTHLSNQPQHF
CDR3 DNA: TGTGCCAGCAGTTTATTCCCCCCGCAGGGGACCCACCTTAGCAATCAGCCCCAGCATTTT

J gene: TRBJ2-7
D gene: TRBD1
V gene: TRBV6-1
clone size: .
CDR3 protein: CASKGTVPYEQYF
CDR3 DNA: TGTGCCAGCAAGGGGACAGTTCCCTACGAGCAGTACTTC

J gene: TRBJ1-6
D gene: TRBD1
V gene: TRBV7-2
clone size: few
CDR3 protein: CASSSGQGGSPLHF
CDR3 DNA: TGTGCCAGCAGCTCCGGACAGGGTGGTTCACCCCTCCACTTT

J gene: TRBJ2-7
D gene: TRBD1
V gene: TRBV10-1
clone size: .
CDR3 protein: CASSEGTGVYEQYF
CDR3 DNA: TGCGCCAGCAGTGAGGGGACAGGGGTATACGAGCAGTACTTC

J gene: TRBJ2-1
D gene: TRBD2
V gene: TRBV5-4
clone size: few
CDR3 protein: CASSLGGWLAGNNEQFF
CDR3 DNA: TGTGCCAGCAGCTTGGGGGGTTGGCTAGCGGGGAACAATGAGCAGTTCTTC

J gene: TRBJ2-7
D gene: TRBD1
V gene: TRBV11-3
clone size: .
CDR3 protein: CASSYTGTGLDEQYF
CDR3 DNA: TGTGCCAGCAGCTACACCGGGACAGGGCTTGACGAGCAGTACTTC